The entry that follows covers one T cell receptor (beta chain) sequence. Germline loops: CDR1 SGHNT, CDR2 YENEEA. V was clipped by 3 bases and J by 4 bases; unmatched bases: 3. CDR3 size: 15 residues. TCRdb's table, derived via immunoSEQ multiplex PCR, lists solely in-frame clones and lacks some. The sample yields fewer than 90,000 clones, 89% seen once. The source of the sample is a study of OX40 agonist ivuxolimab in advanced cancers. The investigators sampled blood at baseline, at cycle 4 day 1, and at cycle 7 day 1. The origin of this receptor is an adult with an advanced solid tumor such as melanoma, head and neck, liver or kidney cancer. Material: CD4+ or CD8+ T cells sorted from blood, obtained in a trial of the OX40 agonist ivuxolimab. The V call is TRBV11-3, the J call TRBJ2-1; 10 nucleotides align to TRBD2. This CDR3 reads CASSFGTSVYNEQFF. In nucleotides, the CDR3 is TGTGCCAGCAGCTTCGGGACTAGCGTGTACAATGAGCAGTTCTTC. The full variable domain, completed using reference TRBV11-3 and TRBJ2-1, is EAGVVQSPRYKIIEKKQPVAFWCNPISGHNTLYWYLQNLGQGPELLIRYENEEAVDDSQLPKDRFSAERLKGVDSTLKIQPAELGDSAVYLCASSFGTSVYNEQFFGPGTRLTVL.